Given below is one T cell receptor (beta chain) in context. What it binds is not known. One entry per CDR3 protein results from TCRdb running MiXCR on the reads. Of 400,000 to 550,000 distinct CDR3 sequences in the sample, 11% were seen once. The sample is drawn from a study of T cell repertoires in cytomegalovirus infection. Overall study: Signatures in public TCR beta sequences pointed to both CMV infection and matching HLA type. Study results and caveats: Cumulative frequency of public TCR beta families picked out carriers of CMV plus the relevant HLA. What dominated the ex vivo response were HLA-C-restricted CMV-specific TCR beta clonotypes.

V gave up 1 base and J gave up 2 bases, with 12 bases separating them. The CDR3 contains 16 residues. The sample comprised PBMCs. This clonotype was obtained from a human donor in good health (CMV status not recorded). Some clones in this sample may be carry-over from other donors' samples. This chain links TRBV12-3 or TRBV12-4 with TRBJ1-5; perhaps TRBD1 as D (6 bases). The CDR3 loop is CASSLEQGWGNQPQHF. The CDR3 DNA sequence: TGTGCCAGCAGTTTAGAACAGGGTTGGGGCAATCAGCCCCAGCATTTT.